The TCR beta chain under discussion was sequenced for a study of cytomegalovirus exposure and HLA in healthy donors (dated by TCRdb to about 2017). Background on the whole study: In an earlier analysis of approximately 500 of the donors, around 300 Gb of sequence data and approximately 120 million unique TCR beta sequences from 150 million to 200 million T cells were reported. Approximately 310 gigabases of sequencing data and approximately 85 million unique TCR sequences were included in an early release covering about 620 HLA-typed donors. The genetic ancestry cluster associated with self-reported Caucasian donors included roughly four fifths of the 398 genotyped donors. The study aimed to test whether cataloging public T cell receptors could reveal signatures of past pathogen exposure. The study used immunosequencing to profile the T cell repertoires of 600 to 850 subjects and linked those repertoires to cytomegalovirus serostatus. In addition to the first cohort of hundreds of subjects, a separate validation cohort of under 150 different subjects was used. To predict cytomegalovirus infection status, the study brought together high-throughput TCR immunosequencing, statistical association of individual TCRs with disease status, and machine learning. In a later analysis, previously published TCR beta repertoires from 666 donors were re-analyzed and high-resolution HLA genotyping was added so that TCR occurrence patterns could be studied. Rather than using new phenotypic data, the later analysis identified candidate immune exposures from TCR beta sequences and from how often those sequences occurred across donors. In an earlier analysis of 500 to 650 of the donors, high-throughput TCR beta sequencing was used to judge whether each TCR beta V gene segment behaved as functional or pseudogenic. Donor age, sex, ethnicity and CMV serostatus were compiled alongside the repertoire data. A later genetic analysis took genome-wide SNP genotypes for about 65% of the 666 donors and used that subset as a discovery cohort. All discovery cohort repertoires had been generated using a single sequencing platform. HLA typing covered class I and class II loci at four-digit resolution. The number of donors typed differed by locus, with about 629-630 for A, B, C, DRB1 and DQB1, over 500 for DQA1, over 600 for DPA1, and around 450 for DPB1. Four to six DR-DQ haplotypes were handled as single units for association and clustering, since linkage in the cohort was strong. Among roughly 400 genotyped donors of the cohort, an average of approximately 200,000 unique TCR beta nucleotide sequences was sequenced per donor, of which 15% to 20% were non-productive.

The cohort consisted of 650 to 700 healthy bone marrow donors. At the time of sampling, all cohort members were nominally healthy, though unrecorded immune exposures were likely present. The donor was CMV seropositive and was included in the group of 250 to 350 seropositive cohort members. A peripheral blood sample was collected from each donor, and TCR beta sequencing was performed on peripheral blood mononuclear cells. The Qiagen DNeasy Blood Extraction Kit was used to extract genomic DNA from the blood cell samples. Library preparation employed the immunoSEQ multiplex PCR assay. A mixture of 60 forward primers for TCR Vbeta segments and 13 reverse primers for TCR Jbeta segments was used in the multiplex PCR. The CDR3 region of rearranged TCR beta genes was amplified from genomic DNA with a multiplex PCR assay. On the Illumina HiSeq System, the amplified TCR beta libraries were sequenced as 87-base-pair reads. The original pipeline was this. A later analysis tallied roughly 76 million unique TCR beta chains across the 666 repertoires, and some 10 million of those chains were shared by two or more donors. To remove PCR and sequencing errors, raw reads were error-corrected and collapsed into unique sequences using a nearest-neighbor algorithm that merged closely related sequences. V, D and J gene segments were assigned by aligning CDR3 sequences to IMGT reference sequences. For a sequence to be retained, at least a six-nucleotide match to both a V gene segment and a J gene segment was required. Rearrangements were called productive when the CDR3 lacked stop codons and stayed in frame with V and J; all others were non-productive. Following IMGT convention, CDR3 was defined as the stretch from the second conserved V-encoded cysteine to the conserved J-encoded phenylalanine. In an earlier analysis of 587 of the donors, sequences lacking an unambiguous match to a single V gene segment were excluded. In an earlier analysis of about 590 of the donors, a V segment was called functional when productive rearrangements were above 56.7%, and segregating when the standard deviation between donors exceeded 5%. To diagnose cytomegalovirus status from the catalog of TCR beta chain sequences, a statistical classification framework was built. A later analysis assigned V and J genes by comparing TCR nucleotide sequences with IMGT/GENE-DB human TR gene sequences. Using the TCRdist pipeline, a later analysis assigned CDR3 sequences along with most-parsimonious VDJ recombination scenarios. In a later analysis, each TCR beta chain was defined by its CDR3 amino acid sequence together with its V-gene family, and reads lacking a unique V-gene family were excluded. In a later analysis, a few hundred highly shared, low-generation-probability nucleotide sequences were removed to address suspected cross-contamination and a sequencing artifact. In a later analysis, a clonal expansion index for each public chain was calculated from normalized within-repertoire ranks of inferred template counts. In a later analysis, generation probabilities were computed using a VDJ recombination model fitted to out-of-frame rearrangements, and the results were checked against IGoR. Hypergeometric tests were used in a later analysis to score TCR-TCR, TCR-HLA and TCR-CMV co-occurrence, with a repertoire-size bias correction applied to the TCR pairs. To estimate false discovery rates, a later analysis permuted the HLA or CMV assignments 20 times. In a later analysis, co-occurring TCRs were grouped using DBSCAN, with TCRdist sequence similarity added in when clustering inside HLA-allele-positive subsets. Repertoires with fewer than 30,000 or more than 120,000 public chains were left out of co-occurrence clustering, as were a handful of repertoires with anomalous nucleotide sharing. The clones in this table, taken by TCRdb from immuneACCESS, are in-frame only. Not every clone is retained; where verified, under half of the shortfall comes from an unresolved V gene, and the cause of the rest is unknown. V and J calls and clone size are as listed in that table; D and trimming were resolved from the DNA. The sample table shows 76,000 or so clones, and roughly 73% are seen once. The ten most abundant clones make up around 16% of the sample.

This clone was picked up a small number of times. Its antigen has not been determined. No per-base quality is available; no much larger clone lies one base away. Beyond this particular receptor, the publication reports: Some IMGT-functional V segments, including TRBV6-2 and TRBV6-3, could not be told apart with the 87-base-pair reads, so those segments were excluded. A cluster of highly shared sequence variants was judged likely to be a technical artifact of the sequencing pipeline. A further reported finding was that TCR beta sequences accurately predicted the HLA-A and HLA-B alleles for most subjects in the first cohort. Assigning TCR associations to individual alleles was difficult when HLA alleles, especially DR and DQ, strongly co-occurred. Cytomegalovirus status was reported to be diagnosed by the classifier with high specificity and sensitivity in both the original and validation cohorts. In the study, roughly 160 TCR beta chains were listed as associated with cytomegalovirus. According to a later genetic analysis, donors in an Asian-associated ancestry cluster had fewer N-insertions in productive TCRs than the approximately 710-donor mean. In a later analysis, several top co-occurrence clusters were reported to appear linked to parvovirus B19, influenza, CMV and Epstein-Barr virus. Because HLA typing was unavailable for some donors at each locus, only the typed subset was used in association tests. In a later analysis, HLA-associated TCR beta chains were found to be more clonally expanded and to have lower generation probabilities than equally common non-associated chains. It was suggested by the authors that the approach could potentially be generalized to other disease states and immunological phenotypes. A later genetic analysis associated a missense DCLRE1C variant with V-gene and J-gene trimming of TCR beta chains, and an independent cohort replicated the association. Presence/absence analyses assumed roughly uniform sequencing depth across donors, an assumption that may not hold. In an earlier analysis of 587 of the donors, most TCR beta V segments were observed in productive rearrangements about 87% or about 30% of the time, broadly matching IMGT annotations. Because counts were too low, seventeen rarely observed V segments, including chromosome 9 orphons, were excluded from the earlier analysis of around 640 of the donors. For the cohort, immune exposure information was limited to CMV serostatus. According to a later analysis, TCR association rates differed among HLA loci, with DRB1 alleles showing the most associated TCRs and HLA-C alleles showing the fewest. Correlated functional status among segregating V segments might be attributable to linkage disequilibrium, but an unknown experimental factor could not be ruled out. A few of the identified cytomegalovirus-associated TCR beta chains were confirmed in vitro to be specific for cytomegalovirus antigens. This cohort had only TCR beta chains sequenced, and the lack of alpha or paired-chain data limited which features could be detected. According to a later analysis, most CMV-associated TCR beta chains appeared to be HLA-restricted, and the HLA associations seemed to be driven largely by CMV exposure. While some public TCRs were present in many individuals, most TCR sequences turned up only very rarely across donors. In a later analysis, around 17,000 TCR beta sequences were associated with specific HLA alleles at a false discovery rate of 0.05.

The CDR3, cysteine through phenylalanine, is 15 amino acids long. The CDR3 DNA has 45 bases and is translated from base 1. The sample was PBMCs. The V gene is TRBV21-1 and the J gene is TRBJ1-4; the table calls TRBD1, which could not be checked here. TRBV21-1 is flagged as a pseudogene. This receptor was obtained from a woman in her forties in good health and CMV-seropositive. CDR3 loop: CASSIWTGRIEKLFF. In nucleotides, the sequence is TGTGCCAGCAGCATCTGGACAGGGAGGATTGAAAAACTGTTTTTT.